Listed here are 28 T cell receptor beta chains from one sample, sequenced in a study of blood T cell repertoires in COVID-19. TCRdb's table, derived via immunoSEQ multiplex PCR, lists solely in-frame clones and lacks some. Among over 200,000 clones listed, roughly 87% were seen once. Sequencing was done on a sample of PBMCs or T cells enriched from blood (not recorded which). These receptors all come from a man aged 25-45 years who had recovered from COVID-19.

The chain links TRBV5-1 to TRBJ1-1; D is undetermined. CDR1 is SGHRS, CDR2 YFSETQ, per germline. The ends were cut back, 5 bases at V and 7 bases at J, with 21 bases in the middle. This CDR3 spans 15 amino acids. The CDR3 DNA sequence: TGCGCCAGCAGTCACGCGGGGTGGAGAGGCCTTGAAGCTTTCTTT. Translation: CASSHAGWRGLEAFF.

V usage is TRBV4-3 and J usage is TRBJ2-4, with D uncertain. The V and J ends lost 0 bases and 0 bases respectively, with 27 bases between them. Germline lookup yields CDR1 LGHNA and CDR2 YSLEER. This CDR3 contains 22 residues. CDR3 DNA sequence: TGCGCCAGCAGCCAAGAGGAATTGCACGGCGGCCCCACCCGCATAGCCAAAAACATTCAGTACTTC. As protein: CASSQEELHGGPTRIAKNIQYF.

The rearrangement uses TRBV6-5 and TRBJ2-7, with 7 bases lining up with TRBD1. V trimming: 8 bases; J trimming: 5 bases; junction bases outside the gene matches: 9. CDR1 and CDR2 (germline): MNHEY, SVGAGI. The CDR3 spans 13 residues. CDR3 nucleotide sequence: TGTGCCAGCGGCAGGGGGAAAGGGCACGAGCAGTACTTC. Its protein is CASGRGKGHEQYF.

This chain links TRBV4-1 with TRBJ2-3, with TRBD2 as a possible D gene (5 bases). This CDR3 is built from 17 residues. V was cut by 0 bases and J by 2 bases, with 15 bases left in between. CDR1 and CDR2 from the germline V gene are MGHRA and YSYEKL. The CDR3 sequence is CASSQEAQRPATDTQYF. CDR3 nucleotide sequence: TGCGCCAGCAGCCAAGAAGCCCAGCGGCCTGCCACAGATACGCAGTATTTT.

This clone was seen once. The chain joins TRBV7-2 to TRBJ2-7, with D possibly TRBD1 on 5 matching bases. There are 12 residues in the CDR3. Trimming shortened V by 4 bases and J by 3 bases, and 7 bases separated the two germline ends. The germline V gene encodes CDR1 SGHTA and CDR2 FQGNSA. CDR3 amino acids: CASSSQGYEQYF. The CDR3 bases are TGTGCCAGCAGCTCCCAGGGCTACGAGCAGTACTTC.

The gene calls are TRBV19 and TRBJ2-2; TRBD1 matches at 7 bases. CDR3 length equals 14 residues. Trimming removed 7 bases from V and 5 bases from J; junction bases left unmatched: 7. The germline gives CDR1 LNHDA, CDR2 SQIVND (reference sequence). CDR3 DNA: TGTGCCAGTACCGACAGGGTAGTTACCGGGGAGCTGTTTTTT. Translation gives CASTDRVVTGELFF.

The rearrangement links TRBV10-3 to TRBJ2-3; 9 positions match TRBD1. V shed 0 bases and J 7 bases; nucleotides not matched to a gene: 5. This CDR3 is built from 15 residues. Germline V gene sequence: CDR1 ENHRY, CDR2 SYGVKD. The CDR3 loop reads CAISESGTGIHTQYF. The CDR3 bases are TGTGCCATCAGTGAGTCGGGGACAGGGATACATACGCAGTATTTT.

The genes are TRBV10-3 and TRBJ1-1, with TRBD1 identical over 8 bases. The CDR3 has 13 residues. V trimming: 11 bases; J trimming: 3 bases; junction bases outside the gene matches: 8. The germline V gene has CDR1 ENHRY and CDR2 SYGVKD. CDR3 DNA: TGTGCCGCTAACCCGACAGGGGACACTGAAGCTTTCTTT. As protein: CAANPTGDTEAFF.

In its sample, this clone was seen a few times. The rearrangement joins TRBV7-9 to TRBJ2-3; a weak D match, TRBD2 (7 bases). This CDR3 is 17 amino acids long. Trimming took off 5 bases at V and 5 bases at J, with 23 bases between the two ends. Germline V gene lookup returns CDR1 SEHNR and CDR2 FQNEAQ (reference sequence). CDR3 amino acids: CASSIKRATRGGDTQYF. The CDR3 nucleotides read TGTGCCAGCAGCATTAAGAGGGCCACTAGGGGGGGAGATACGCAGTATTTT.

The chain carries TRBV9 and TRBJ1-1; D is unresolved. The CDR3 loop spans 15 amino acids. V was shortened by 4 bases and J by 0 bases, with 13 bases between the two germline ends. The V gene's germline CDR1 is SGDLS and CDR2 YYNGEE. Here the CDR3 reads CASSFIYGLNTEAFF. The CDR3 nucleotides are TGTGCCAGCAGCTTCATCTATGGGCTGAACACTGAAGCTTTCTTT.

V gene TRBV2 combines with J gene TRBJ2-3; TRBD2 might be the D (6 bases). V lost 11 bases and J lost 5, with 17 bases in between. Germline assignment: CDR1 SNHLY and CDR2 FYNNEI. The CDR3 length is 13 residues. In nucleotides, the CDR3 is TGTGCCTGCGGGACCTCGAGGGGAGATACGCAGTATTTT. Translation: CACGTSRGDTQYF.

The chain employs TRBV9 and TRBJ2-7, with 9 bases matching TRBD1. Losses at the gene ends were 0 bases for V and 0 bases for J; bases not matched to a gene: 1. The CDR3 loop spans 15 amino acids. From germline, CDR1 is SGDLS and CDR2 YYNGEE. For the CDR3, the DNA is TGTGCCAGCAGCGTAGGGACAGGGGTCTCCTACGAGCAGTACTTC. It translates to CASSVGTGVSYEQYF.

This chain joins TRBV19 and TRBJ1-4, with D perhaps matching TRBD1 (5 bases). This CDR3 has 15 residues. Germline V lookup: CDR1 LNHDA, CDR2 SQIVND (reference sequence). The ends were cut back, 3 bases at V and 7 bases at J, with 15 bases in the middle. As DNA, the CDR3 is TGTGCCAGTAGTATTATTTCGGGGGTCACTGAAAAACTGTTTTTT. Protein sequence: CASSIISGVTEKLFF.

V and J are TRBV15 and TRBJ1-1; 8 bases are a match to TRBD1. Germline loops: CDR1 LNHNV, CDR2 YYDKDF (reference sequence). This CDR3 is 14 amino acids long. V gave up 5 bases and J gave up 4 bases; unmatched junction bases: 6. As DNA, the CDR3 is TGTGCCACCAGCTCAAACACAGGGGGCACTGAAGCTTTCTTT. This sequence encodes CATSSNTGGTEAFF.

The CDR3 spells CASRRAQGTQYF. In DNA, the CDR3 is TGTGCCAGCCGACGAGCCCAGGGTACGCAGTATTTT. The chain couples TRBV25-1 to TRBJ2-3; maybe TRBD1 (5 bases). Between the trimmed V and J ends, which lost 8 bases and 8 bases, there was a span of 14 bases. The CDR3 sequence is 12 residues long. From germline, CDR1 is MGHDK and CDR2 SYGVNS.

This chain uses TRBV18 with TRBJ1-3; D not resolved. The CDR3 has 11 amino acids. Per germline, CDR1 KGHSH and CDR2 LQKENI. Trimming pared 3 bases from V and 8 bases from J, leaving 5 bases between. DNA for the CDR3: TGTGCCAGCTCACCGTCAGACACCATATATTTT. It translates to CASSPSDTIYF.

The chain uses TRBV19 and TRBJ1-2; 7 nucleotides match TRBD1. Unmatched junction bases numbered 5, after V lost 7 bases and J lost 3 bases. This CDR3 contains 13 residues. Germline V CDR1 and CDR2: LNHDA, SQIVND (reference sequence). The CDR3 DNA sequence: TGTGCCAGTAACAGGGGTTTCGACTATGGCTACACCTTC. Encoded protein: CASNRGFDYGYTF. Filled out from reference TRBV19 and TRBJ1-2, the complete variable domain reads DGGITQSPKYLFRKEGQNVTLSCEQNLNHDAMYWYRQDPGQGLRLIYYSQIVNDFQKGDIAEGYSVSREKKESFPLTVTSAQKNPTAFYLCASNRGFDYGYTFGSGTRLTVV.

The gene calls are TRBV19 and TRBJ1-3; 8 nucleotides agree with TRBD1. The J segment lost 0 bases and the V segment lost 6 bases, leaving 10 bases of the junction unmatched. Germline CDR1 reads LNHDA; CDR2 reads SQIVND (reference sequence). The length of the CDR3 is 17 residues. Here the CDR3 DNA reads TGTGCCAGTAGGGAAGACAGGGGCCTAATCTCTGGAAACACCATATATTTT. Translating it yields CASREDRGLISGNTIYF.

The rearrangement joins TRBV28 to TRBJ2-7, with D possibly TRBD2 on 6 matching bases. Germline CDR1 MDHEN, CDR2 SYDVKM. The V end was cut by 3 bases, the J end by 3 bases, with 15 bases between. This CDR3 region has 15 residues. CDR3 in amino acids: CASSFIRLENYEQYF. Here the CDR3 DNA reads TGTGCCAGCAGTTTTATCAGACTAGAAAACTACGAGCAGTACTTC.

The chain links TRBV19 to TRBJ1-5, with 7 bases aligning to TRBD1. Germline CDR1 is LNHDA and CDR2 is SQIVND (reference sequence). The CDR3 is 17 residues long. J was trimmed by 2 bases and V by 6 bases; bases with no gene match: 13. CDR3 coding DNA: TGTGCCAGTAGCAGGACGGGACAGCCACGGGGCAATCAGCCCCAGCATTTT. Its protein product is CASSRTGQPRGNQPQHF.

The gene calls are TRBV3-1 (or the pseudogene TRBV3-2) and TRBJ1-1, with D uncertain. The CDR3 covers 15 residues. V shed 3 bases and J shed 1 base, with 12 bases lying between them. In germline, CDR1 is LGHDT, CDR2 YNNKEL (reference sequence). In DNA, the CDR3 is TGTGCCAGCAGCCACAACCCGCGAGGGAACACTGAAGCTTTCTTT. Its translation: CASSHNPRGNTEAFF.

The chain links TRBV27 to TRBJ1-2; TRBD1 might be the D (6 bases). V lost 5 bases and J 4 bases, leaving 14 bases between the germline ends. The CDR3 totals 14 residues. Germline V gives CDR1 MNHEY, CDR2 SMNVEV (reference sequence). The CDR3 bases are TGTGCCAGCAGTCCGTGGACAGCAAGCTATGGCTACACCTTC. Its protein is CASSPWTASYGYTF.

V and J are TRBV30 and TRBJ1-4; a possible D gene is TRBD1 (5 bases). The germline gives CDR1 GTSNPN, CDR2 SVGIG (reference sequence). The CDR3 contains 15 residues. Deletions cut 2 bases from V and 4 bases from J, with 14 bases between. CDR3 sequence reads: CAWSSGLLLNEKLFF. CDR3 DNA sequence: TGTGCCTGGAGTTCGGGACTTCTGCTTAATGAAAAACTGTTTTTT. Using reference TRBV30 and TRBJ1-4 for the parts outside the CDR3, the full variable domain is SQTIHQWPATLVQPVGSPLSLECTVEGTSNPNLYWYRQAAGRGLQLLFYSVGIGQISSEVPQNLSASRPQDRQFILSSKKLLLSDSGFYLCAWSSGLLLNEKLFFGSGTQLSVL.

The J gene is TRBJ2-7, the V gene TRBV5-4, with a weak D call TRBD1 (6 bases). The V gene lost 5 bases and the J gene lost 5 bases, with 20 bases spanning the gap. This CDR3 contains 15 residues. Germline lookup yields CDR1 SGHNT and CDR2 YYREEE (reference sequence). CDR3 DNA sequence: TGTGCCAGCAGTTCCACAGGGAGTGGGTTTCACGAGCAGTACTTC. It translates to CASSSTGSGFHEQYF.

The rearrangement joins TRBV5-8 to TRBJ1-3, with 9 bases lining up with TRBD1. The CDR3 is made up of 14 amino acids. V lost 5 bases to trimming and J lost 3 bases; unmatched junction nucleotides: 3. Germline CDR1 SGHTS, CDR2 YDEGEE. Written as DNA, the CDR3 is TGTGCCAGCAGAGAGACAGGGGGTGGAAACACCATATATTTT. Translating gives CASRETGGGNTIYF.

The J gene is TRBJ2-5, the V gene TRBV12-3 or TRBV12-4; D perhaps matches TRBD1 (5 bases). The V end lost 2 bases, the J end lost 2 bases, and 6 bases lay between the germline ends. The CDR3 totals 13 residues. The CDR3 sequence is CASSLRGQETQYF. Written as DNA, the CDR3 is TGTGCCAGCAGTTTAAGGGGACAAGAGACCCAGTACTTC.

The chain recombines TRBV19 with TRBJ1-2; 10 nucleotides align to TRBD1. Germline values: CDR1 LNHDA, CDR2 SQIVND (reference sequence). The CDR3 has 16 amino acids. V was pared by 2 bases and J by 2 bases, with 5 bases of the junction left unmatched. The CDR3 DNA sequence: TGTGCCAGTAGTATATTACGGACAGGGGGAAACTATGGCTACACCTTC. Protein product: CASSILRTGGNYGYTF.

The chain uses TRBV2 and TRBJ1-2, with a weak D call TRBD1 (6 bases). The germline CDR1 and CDR2 sequences are SNHLY and FYNNEI. V was trimmed by 7 bases and J by 2 bases, leaving 17 bases between them. This CDR3 is 15 amino acids long. CDR3 DNA: TGTGCCAGCAAGTTAGGGGGGGCGCGGAACTATGGCTACACCTTC. Translation gives CASKLGGARNYGYTF.